This TCR beta chain came from a study of blood T cell repertoires in COVID-19. Study overall: Samples of COVID-19 (acute and convalescent) were obtained from the United States, Italy and Spain. In each case, the material was cDNA or gDNA derived from T cells, B-cell-depleted T cells, or PBMCs.

As originally analysed: Reference gene primer amplification yielded estimated nucleated cell counts. Assay used: immunoSEQ multiplex PCR; TCRdb lists only in-frame clones, some missing. The DNA gave D and trimming, while V, J and clone size come from that table. The repertoire holds some 5,900 clones, with approximately 90% as singletons. Trimming removed 5 bases from V and 2 bases from J, with 10 bases in between. The CDR3 has 14 residues. The V gene's germline CDR1 is SGHRS and CDR2 YFSETQ. The sequencing sample was made of peripheral blood. The V and J genes are TRBV5-1 and TRBJ2-2; D gene ambiguous. The clonotype comes from a human donor in a cohort sampled during active COVID-19. CDR3 loop: CASSRDSNTGELFF. The CDR3 DNA reads as TGCGCCAGCAGTCGCGACTCTAACACCGGGGAGCTGTTTTTT.